These 24 T cell receptor beta chains were sequenced from one sample in a study of blood T cell repertoires in COVID-19. Data came from immunoSEQ multiplex PCR; TCRdb stores just in-frame clones and leaves some out. Of fewer than 200,000 clones in the sample, under 85% were seen once. The sequenced sample was PBMCs or T cells enriched from blood (not recorded which). The receptors here all came from a man in his fifties who had recovered from COVID-19.

Here the CDR3 DNA reads TGTGCCAGCAGCGTATCCAGGGCAGGTGAGCAGTACTTC. Translated, it gives CASSVSRAGEQYF. V gene TRBV9 combines with J gene TRBJ2-7, with D perhaps TRBD1 (5 bases). Trimming stripped 1 base from V and 7 bases from J, with 12 bases between. The CDR3 is made up of 13 amino acids. Germline CDR1 and CDR2: SGDLS and YYNGEE.

CDR3 sequence reads: CASSSGTGGINYGYTF. The CDR3 bases are TGTGCCAGCAGCTCCGGGACAGGGGGGATCAACTATGGCTACACCTTC. The V call is TRBV7-2, the J call TRBJ1-2, with 11 bases fitting TRBD1. Trimming took 4 bases from V and 2 from J; bases not matched to a gene: 6. This CDR3 is built from 16 residues. Per the germline V gene, CDR1 is SGHTA and CDR2 is FQGNSA.

The genes are TRBV24-1 and TRBJ2-3; no reliable D call. V lost 9 bases, J lost 2 bases, and 11 bases lay in between. Germline values: CDR1 KGHDR, CDR2 SFDVKD. The CDR3 is made up of 13 amino acids. CDR3 loop: CATAPPYTDTQYF. CDR3 nucleotides: TGTGCCACCGCCCCTCCCTACACAGATACGCAGTATTTT.

This clone showed up just a few times. V is TRBV19 and J is TRBJ1-1; 7 positions agree with TRBD1. Germline V CDR1 and CDR2: LNHDA, SQIVND (reference sequence). The junction had 11 bases not matched to a gene; V was cut back by 5 bases and J by 8 bases. The CDR3 runs 14 residues. The CDR3 DNA follows: TGTGCCAGTAGTTCCCTACAGGGGAGAGGGGAAGCTTTCTTT. This translates into CASSSLQGRGEAFF.

V usage is TRBV6-6 and J usage is TRBJ2-7; 9 nucleotides agree with TRBD1. J was trimmed by 5 bases and V by 2 bases; bases with no gene match: 10. CDR3 length: 16 residues. Germline CDR1 is MNHNY and CDR2 is SVGAGI (reference sequence). The CDR3 loop reads CASSYLLGQGGHEQYF. The DNA of the CDR3 is TGTGCCAGCAGTTACCTTTTGGGACAGGGTGGCCACGAGCAGTACTTC.

V gene TRBV3-1 (or the pseudogene TRBV3-2) combines with J gene TRBJ1-6; D remains unclear. V lost 6 bases to trimming and J lost 7 bases, with 22 bases between them. This CDR3 contains 17 residues. Germline V CDR1 and CDR2: LGHDT, YNNKEL (reference sequence). The CDR3 DNA follows: TGTGCCAGCAGGGGGTCAAGTGCGGGATTAAGGAATTCACCCCTCCACTTT. Its protein product is CASRGSSAGLRNSPLHF.

The chain employs TRBV6-2 or TRBV6-3 and TRBJ1-5; D may be TRBD1 (6 bases). Per germline, CDR1 MNHEY and CDR2 SVGEGT. V shed 6 bases and J shed 3 bases, with 15 bases lying between them. The CDR3 extends over 15 amino acids. CDR3: CASSNSGQHNQPQHF. The CDR3 DNA reads TGTGCCAGCAGCAACTCGGGACAACACAATCAGCCCCAGCATTTT.

In its sample, this clone was seen once. This chain joins TRBV12-3 or TRBV12-4 and TRBJ1-2; D uncertain. This CDR3 has 12 amino acids. Trimming took 7 bases from V and 1 from J, leaving 7 bases between them. CDR3 protein: CASTGNNYGYTF. The CDR3, as DNA: TGTGCCAGCACCGGGAATAACTATGGCTACACCTTC.

A word on this clone: Other DNA sequences in the same sample also yield this CDR3. The chain carries TRBV9 and TRBJ1-3, with a weak D call TRBD1 (6 bases). V lost 0 bases to trimming and J lost 4 bases, with 11 bases between them. CDR1 is SGDLS, CDR2 YYNGEE, per germline. The CDR3 has 15 amino acids. The CDR3 bases are TGTGCCAGCAGCGTAGGGCAGGGGACCGGAAACACCATATATTTT. Its protein product is CASSVGQGTGNTIYF.

The chain couples TRBV5-1 to TRBJ1-3; 9 nucleotides align to TRBD1. The CDR3 has 14 residues. CDR1 and CDR2 (germline): SGHRS, YFSETQ. With V trimmed by 4 bases and J by 4 bases, 3 bases remained unmatched. The CDR3 DNA reads TGCGCCAGCAGCCAGGACAGGGGAGGAAACACCATATATTTT. Its translation: CASSQDRGGNTIYF.

This chain uses TRBV4-2 with TRBJ2-7; D perhaps matches TRBD1 (5 bases). Trimming removed 1 base from V and 3 bases from J, with 16 bases in between. Germline assignment: CDR1 LGHNA and CDR2 YNFKEQ. CDR3 length equals 16 residues. The CDR3 DNA follows: TGTGCCAGCAGCCAAGGGTACACAGGAGTTATCTACGAGCAGTACTTC. This encodes CASSQGYTGVIYEQYF.

This chain links TRBV19 with TRBJ1-1; D gene unclear. The ends were cut back, 1 base at V and 5 bases at J, with 11 bases in the middle. CDR3 size: 14 residues. The germline V gene has CDR1 LNHDA and CDR2 SQIVND (reference sequence). As DNA, the CDR3 is TGTGCCAGTAGTATAGCCTCATCGGGGACTGAAGCTTTCTTT. Translated, it gives CASSIASSGTEAFF.

This clone was counted between two and nine times. The chain joins TRBV12-3 or TRBV12-4 to TRBJ2-3, with unresolved D. The CDR3 totals 12 residues. V lost 4 bases, J lost 5 bases, and 7 bases lay in between. This CDR3 is CASSYMRDTQYF. The CDR3 bases are TGTGCCAGCAGTTATATGAGAGATACGCAGTATTTT.

CDR3 DNA sequence: TGTGCCAGCAGTTCTGGGACAGACGTTCGGGAGAATGGCTACACCTTC. It codes for CASSSGTDVRENGYTF. The chain uses TRBV5-4 and TRBJ1-2; TRBD1 matches 7 bases. From germline, CDR1 is SGHNT and CDR2 YYREEE (reference sequence). This CDR3 is built from 16 residues. V lost 5 bases to trimming and J lost 6 bases; unmatched junction nucleotides: 16.

This clone was found once. This chain joins TRBV9 and TRBJ1-2, with D possibly TRBD1 on 5 matching bases. The CDR3 consists of 16 residues. V lost 4 bases, J lost 7 bases, and 23 bases lay in between. Germline V gene data show CDR1 as SGDLS and CDR2 as YYNGEE. In DNA, the CDR3 is TGTGCCAGCAGCCTCCGTGGGGAGGGGAGGGGTGGTGGCTACACCTTC. It yields the protein CASSLRGEGRGGGYTF.

The chain links TRBV28 to TRBJ1-1; D gene uncertain. The germline V gene has CDR1 MDHEN and CDR2 SYDVKM. CDR3 size: 11 residues. Trimming removed 7 bases at V and 8 bases at J, with 11 bases between. CDR3 in DNA: TGTGCCAGCACCGAGCCTCAAGAAGCTTTCTTT. This sequence encodes CASTEPQEAFF.

The rearrangement uses TRBV19 and TRBJ1-5, with D possibly being TRBD1 (6 bases). From germline, CDR1 is LNHDA and CDR2 SQIVND (reference sequence). V was shortened by 6 bases and J by 7 bases, with 19 bases between the two germline ends. This CDR3 comprises 15 residues. CDR3 bases: TGTGCCAGTAGACCTGCGGGGGCGGGGAACCAGCCCCAGCATTTT. Translated, it gives CASRPAGAGNQPQHF.

The CDR3 DNA reads as TGTGCCAGCAGGAGGGACAGGGTGAGCAATCAGCCCCAGCATTTT. It specifies CASRRDRVSNQPQHF. The V and J genes are TRBV27 and TRBJ1-5; 9 bases line up with TRBD1. Trimming removed 6 bases from V and 1 base from J; junction bases left unmatched: 4. The CDR3 runs 15 residues. Germline V CDR1 and CDR2: MNHEY, SMNVEV (reference sequence).

The chain uses TRBV15 and TRBJ2-1; TRBD2 is a possible D gene (5 bases). This CDR3 has 16 amino acids. Per the germline V gene, CDR1 is LNHNV and CDR2 is YYDKDF (reference sequence). Trimming cost V 0 bases and J 7 bases, with 16 bases left between them. CDR3 in amino acids: CATSRDHGPTGNEQFF. The CDR3 coding sequence is TGTGCCACCAGCAGAGATCACGGCCCTACGGGGAATGAGCAGTTCTTC.

The V call is TRBV5-4, the J call TRBJ2-2; 8 bases are a match to TRBD2. V shed 2 bases and J 2 bases; nucleotides not matched to a gene: 2. Per the germline V gene, CDR1 is SGHNT and CDR2 is YYREEE (reference sequence). CDR3 length equals 15 residues. The CDR3 loop reads CASSLLADNTGELFF. DNA for the CDR3: TGTGCCAGCAGCTTACTAGCGGACAACACCGGGGAGCTGTTTTTT.

As regards this clone: The sample carries other DNA sequences with the same CDR3. The V and J genes are TRBV7-9 and TRBJ1-3; TRBD1 aligns across 9 bases. V lost 5 bases, J lost 1 base, and 3 bases stayed unmatched. Germline CDR1 is SEHNR and CDR2 is FQNEAQ (reference sequence). The CDR3 consists of 15 residues. CDR3 nucleotides: TGTGCCAGCAGCAAACAGGGGGCATCTGGAAACACCATATATTTT. This encodes CASSKQGASGNTIYF.

The rearrangement uses TRBV28 and TRBJ1-1, with D possibly being TRBD1 (6 bases). The V and J ends lost 7 bases and 3 bases respectively, with 18 bases between them. The CDR3 has 15 amino acids. Germline V gene sequence: CDR1 MDHEN, CDR2 SYDVKM. The CDR3 DNA sequence: TGTGCCAGCACCCTAGGAGGACAGACCTACACTGAAGCTTTCTTT. Translation: CASTLGGQTYTEAFF.

The chain is built from TRBV24-1 and TRBJ1-5; TRBD1 matches at 8 bases. The CDR3 loop spans 15 amino acids. The trim removed 4 bases at V and 7 bases at J, leaving 8 bases unmatched. Germline V CDR1 and CDR2: KGHDR, SFDVKD. The CDR3 bases are TGTGCCACCAGTGACCCCCGGACAGGGAAGCAGCCCCAGCATTTT. It specifies CATSDPRTGKQPQHF.

The chain employs TRBV11-3 and TRBJ2-5; the match to TRBD2 covers 7 bases. This CDR3 region has 14 residues. Germline V gene data show CDR1 as SGHNT and CDR2 as YENEEA. J was trimmed by 6 bases and V by 1 base; bases with no gene match: 5. The CDR3 is CASSLAGSGQTQYF. DNA of the CDR3: TGTGCCAGCAGCTTAGCGGGTAGCGGGCAGACCCAGTACTTC.